The 21 T cell receptor beta chains below come from one sample, sequenced in a study of OX40 agonist ivuxolimab in advanced cancers. The protocol was immunoSEQ multiplex PCR, while the TCRdb copy is restricted to in-frame clones and leaves out a portion. The sample lists some 60,000 clones, approximately 86% occurring once. This material consisted of CD4+ or CD8+ T cells sorted from blood, taken in a trial of the OX40 agonist ivuxolimab. The receptors were gathered from an adult with an advanced solid tumor such as melanoma, head and neck, liver or kidney cancer.

The V gene is TRBV5-6, the J gene TRBJ2-7; 11 bases fit TRBD1. CDR3 length equals 15 residues. The germline CDR1 and CDR2 sequences are SGHDT and YYEEEE. Trimming at V came to 0 bases and at J to 4 bases, leaving 3 bases not matched to a gene. This CDR3 is CASSLGDRGRYEQYF. CDR3 sequence (DNA): TGTGCCAGCAGCTTGGGGGACAGGGGGAGGTACGAGCAGTACTTC.

The CDR3 DNA reads TGTGCCAGTAATAAAGGGGATACCCAAAGGGACACTGAAGCTTTCTTT. Translation gives CASNKGDTQRDTEAFF. This chain uses TRBV27 with TRBJ1-1; D possibly corresponds to TRBD1 (5 bases). Germline-derived CDR1 and CDR2 are MNHEY and SMNVEV (reference sequence). The CDR3 runs 16 residues. V was trimmed by 9 bases and J by 3 bases, leaving 23 bases between them.

The chain joins TRBV7-9 to TRBJ2-1; either TRBD1 or TRBD2 may supply D (5 bases each). Trimming took off 0 bases at V and 5 bases at J, with 11 bases between the two ends. Germline V gene lookup returns CDR1 SEHNR and CDR2 FQNEAQ (reference sequence). The CDR3 totals 15 residues. CDR3 nucleotide sequence: TGTGCCAGCAGCTTAGCACAACCGGGGCACAATGAGCAGTTCTTC. It encodes CASSLAQPGHNEQFF.

This clone ranks as medium-sized. V gene TRBV9 combines with J gene TRBJ1-1; D ambiguous. V lost 4 bases and J lost 11, with 21 bases in between. The CDR3 length is 14 residues. The germline V gene encodes CDR1 SGDLS and CDR2 YYNGEE. The CDR3, as DNA: TGTGCCAGCAGCTTAGCCGGCCCCATTGGAAGTGCTTTCTTT. Amino acid sequence: CASSLAGPIGSAFF.

The genes are TRBV11-3 and TRBJ1-1; no definite D call. Germline CDR1 SGHNT, CDR2 YENEEA. Between the trimmed V and J ends, which lost 2 bases and 7 bases, there was a span of 5 bases. The CDR3 covers 11 residues. The chain's CDR3 is CASSLKHEAFF. In DNA form, the CDR3 reads TGTGCCAGCAGCTTAAAGCATGAAGCTTTCTTT.

The V call is TRBV2, the J call TRBJ1-2; D is unclear. Trimming cost V 9 bases and J 3 bases, with 17 bases left between them. The length of the CDR3 is 14 residues. The germline V gene encodes CDR1 SNHLY and CDR2 FYNNEI. The CDR3 DNA reads TGTGCCAGTAAACTAGTGGCAGGTGACTATGGCTACACCTTC. Translated, it gives CASKLVAGDYGYTF.

The rearrangement links TRBV7-8 to TRBJ1-4; D is unclear. V was clipped by 1 base and J by 10 bases, with 13 bases between them. The CDR3 extends over 14 amino acids. The germline CDR1 and CDR2 sequences are SGHVS and FQNEAQ. CDR3 sequence: CASSLVGVNRKLFF. DNA of the CDR3: TGTGCCAGCAGCTTAGTAGGCGTGAATCGAAAACTGTTTTTT.

The J gene is TRBJ2-7, the V gene TRBV7-9; perhaps TRBD1 as D (6 bases). The CDR3 is 14 amino acids. Germline assignment: CDR1 SEHNR and CDR2 FQNEAQ (reference sequence). Between the trimmed V and J ends, which lost 3 bases and 3 bases, there was a span of 12 bases. The CDR3, as DNA: TGTGCCAGCAGCTTGCGTGGACAGATCTACGAGCAGTACTTC. Translated: CASSLRGQIYEQYF.

V is TRBV7-9 and J is TRBJ2-1; a possible D gene is TRBD1 (5 bases). Germline loops: CDR1 SEHNR, CDR2 FQNEAQ (reference sequence). With 4 bases removed from V and 5 bases from J, the gap between germline ends came to 9 bases. The CDR3 covers 13 residues. Here the CDR3 reads CASSSLGDNEQFF. CDR3 in DNA: TGTGCCAGCAGCTCCCTAGGGGACAATGAGCAGTTCTTC.

The chain is built from TRBV7-2 and TRBJ1-6, with a possible D match to TRBD1 (5 bases). The CDR3 extends over 15 amino acids. Trimming pared 6 bases from V and 13 bases from J, leaving 22 bases between. Germline V gives CDR1 SGHTA, CDR2 FQGNSA. CDR3 coding DNA: TGTGCCAGCAGTTCTGGCCGGGACGGCCTAGAGCCCCTCCACTTT. Its translation is CASSSGRDGLEPLHF.

V is TRBV28 and J is TRBJ2-3; D uncertain. In germline, CDR1 is MDHEN, CDR2 SYDVKM. This CDR3 has 14 residues. V was trimmed by 5 bases and J by 8 bases, leaving 17 bases between them. DNA for the CDR3: TGTGCCAGCAGTCCCCCTGGGAATGACATTACGCAGTATTTT. It is translated as CASSPPGNDITQYF.

This clone is classed as medium-sized. The rearrangement joins TRBV29-1 to TRBJ1-2, with 7 bases aligning to TRBD1. Germline trimming cut 5 bases from V and 6 bases from J; bases unmatched to any gene: 3. Germline V gives CDR1 SQVTM, CDR2 ANQGSEA. The CDR3 is 11 residues long. CDR3 region: CSVWTGHGYTF. The CDR3 nucleotides read TGCAGCGTTTGGACAGGACATGGCTACACCTTC.

The chain uses TRBV11-3 and TRBJ2-5; 7 bases are a match to TRBD2. The germline V gene encodes CDR1 SGHNT and CDR2 YENEEA. The CDR3 extends over 18 amino acids. J gave up 5 bases and V 1 base, and 16 bases lay outside the gene matches. This CDR3 reads CASSLAGLVRALRETQYF. Here the CDR3 DNA reads TGTGCCAGCAGCTTAGCAGGACTAGTTAGAGCTCTGAGGGAGACCCAGTACTTC.

Here the CDR3 DNA reads TGTGCCAGCAGCGGGAGGTTGTACACCGGGGAGCTGTTTTTT. Its protein product is CASSGRLYTGELFF. The chain carries TRBV7-7 and TRBJ2-2, with TRBD2 as a possible D gene (6 bases). CDR1 and CDR2 (germline): SSHAT, FNYEAQ (reference sequence). Trimming pared 5 bases from V and 3 bases from J, leaving 10 bases between. The CDR3 spans 14 residues.

The chain uses TRBV7-2 and TRBJ2-7, with TRBD2 matching 9 bases. CDR1 and CDR2 (germline): SGHTA, FQGNSA. V gave up 0 bases and J gave up 4 bases; unmatched junction bases: 4. This CDR3 has 15 amino acids. Here the CDR3 reads CASSLAAGGGYEQYF. The CDR3 DNA reads TGTGCCAGCAGCTTAGCAGCGGGGGGAGGGTACGAGCAGTACTTC.

The chain links TRBV7-2 to TRBJ1-4, with D possibly being TRBD1 (6 bases). CDR1 is SGHTA and CDR2 is FQGNSA in the germline V gene. The germline V and J ends were trimmed by 0 bases and 0 bases, with 14 bases remaining between them. The length of the CDR3 is 18 residues. The CDR3: CASSLAPGGPSTNEKLFF. CDR3 bases: TGTGCCAGCAGCTTAGCGCCGGGGGGGCCCTCAACTAATGAAAAACTGTTTTTT. Based on the CDR3 plus reference TRBV7-2 and TRBJ1-4, the full variable domain is GAGVSQSPSNKVTEKGKDVELRCDPISGHTALYWYRQSLGQGLEFLIYFQGNSAPDKSGLPSDRFSAERTGGSVSTLTIQRTQQEDSAVYLCASSLAPGGPSTNEKLFFGSGTQLSVL.

This chain connects TRBV19 to TRBJ2-1, with D perhaps TRBD2 (6 bases). CDR1 LNHDA and CDR2 SQIVND come from the germline V gene (reference sequence). The CDR3 extends over 16 amino acids. The V end lost 3 bases, the J end lost 3 bases, and 15 bases lay between the germline ends. CDR3 protein: CASSIRRDWNYNEQFF. In DNA, the CDR3 is TGTGCCAGTAGTATCCGTCGGGACTGGAACTACAATGAGCAGTTCTTC.

CDR3 in amino acids: CASSSRGTGALRPNSPLHF. As DNA, the CDR3 is TGTGCCAGCAGCTCACGCGGGACAGGGGCCCTTAGGCCTAATTCACCCCTCCACTTT. The chain joins TRBV27 to TRBJ1-6, with 10 nucleotides matching TRBD1. The junction had 17 bases not matched to a gene; V was cut back by 6 bases and J by 6 bases. The CDR3 length is 19 residues. In germline, CDR1 is MNHEY, CDR2 SMNVEV (reference sequence).

This chain connects TRBV11-2 to TRBJ1-2; tentatively, D is TRBD1 (5 bases). V was shortened by 0 bases and J by 8 bases, with 16 bases between the two germline ends. CDR1 is SGHAT, CDR2 FQNNGV, per germline. The CDR3 loop spans 15 amino acids. In nucleotides, the CDR3 is TGTGCCAGCAGCTTAGATACAGGCGCCGGGGTCGGCTACACCTTC. Protein product: CASSLDTGAGVGYTF. The entire variable domain, with the rest obtained from reference TRBV11-2 and TRBJ1-2, is as follows: EAGVAQSPRYKIIEKRQSVAFWCNPISGHATLYWYQQILGQGPKLLIQFQNNGVVDDSQLPKDRFSAERLKGVDSTLKIQPAKLEDSAVYLCASSLDTGAGVGYTFGSGTRLTVV.

This clone was seen only a few times. This chain joins TRBV7-9 and TRBJ1-4; tentatively, D is TRBD1 (6 bases). Trimming shortened V by 3 bases and J by 10 bases, and 15 bases separated the two germline ends. The CDR3 covers 14 residues. CDR1 and CDR2 (germline): SEHNR, FQNEAQ (reference sequence). CDR3 DNA sequence: TGTGCCAGCAGCTTTACAGGGTCAATAGGAAAACTGTTTTTT. Protein: CASSFTGSIGKLFF.

The chain employs TRBV7-2 and TRBJ2-7; TRBD1 matches at 8 bases. V dropped 2 bases and J dropped 5; count of bases not matched to a gene: 5. CDR3 length: 14 residues. The V gene's germline CDR1 is SGHTA and CDR2 FQGNSA. The CDR3 here is CASSLSQGANEQYF. CDR3 in DNA: TGTGCCAGCAGCTTAAGCCAGGGGGCCAACGAGCAGTACTTC.